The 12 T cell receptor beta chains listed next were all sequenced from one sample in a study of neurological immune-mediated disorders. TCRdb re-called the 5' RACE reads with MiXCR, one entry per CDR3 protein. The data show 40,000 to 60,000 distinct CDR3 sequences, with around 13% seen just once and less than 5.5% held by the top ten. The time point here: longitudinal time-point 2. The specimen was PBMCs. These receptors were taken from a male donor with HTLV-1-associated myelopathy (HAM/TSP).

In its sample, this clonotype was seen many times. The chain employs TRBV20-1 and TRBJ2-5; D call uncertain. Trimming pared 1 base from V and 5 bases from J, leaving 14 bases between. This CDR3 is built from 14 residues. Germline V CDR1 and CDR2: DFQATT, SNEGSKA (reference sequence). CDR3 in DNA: TGCAGTGCTAGAGTTGGTGGCTTTGCGGAGACCCAGTACTTC. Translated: CSARVGGFAETQYF.

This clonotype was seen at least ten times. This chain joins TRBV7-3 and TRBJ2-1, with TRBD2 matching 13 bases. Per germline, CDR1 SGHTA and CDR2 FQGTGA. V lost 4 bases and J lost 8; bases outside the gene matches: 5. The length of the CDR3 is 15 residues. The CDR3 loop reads CASSSLAGGLDEQFF. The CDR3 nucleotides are TGTGCCAGCAGCTCACTAGCGGGGGGGCTCGATGAGCAGTTCTTC. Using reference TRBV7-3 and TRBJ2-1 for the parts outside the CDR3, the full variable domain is GAGVSQTPSNKVTEKGKYVELRCDPISGHTALYWYRQSLGQGPEFLIYFQGTGAADDSGLPNDRFFAVRPEGSVSTLKIQRTERGDSAVYLCASSSLAGGLDEQFFGPGTRLTVL.

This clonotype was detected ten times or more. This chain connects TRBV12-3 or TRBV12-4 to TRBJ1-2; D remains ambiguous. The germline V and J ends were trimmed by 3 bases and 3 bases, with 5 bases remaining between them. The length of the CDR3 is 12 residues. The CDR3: CASSFSDYGYTF. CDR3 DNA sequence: TGTGCCAGCAGTTTCTCGGACTATGGCTACACCTTC.

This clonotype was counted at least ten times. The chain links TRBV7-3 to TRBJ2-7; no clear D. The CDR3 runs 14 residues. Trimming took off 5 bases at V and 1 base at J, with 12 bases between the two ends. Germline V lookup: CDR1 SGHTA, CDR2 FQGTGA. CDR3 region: CASSLDGRSYEQYF. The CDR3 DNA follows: TGTGCCAGCAGCCTAGACGGAAGATCCTACGAGCAGTACTTC.

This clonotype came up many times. The CDR3 region has the DNA TGTGCCAGCAGAGCCGGGACAGATTACAATGAGCAGTTCTTC. Translated: CASRAGTDYNEQFF. The gene calls are TRBV2 and TRBJ2-1; 7 positions match TRBD1. From germline, CDR1 is SNHLY and CDR2 FYNNEI. CDR3 length equals 14 residues. V was clipped by 6 bases and J by 4 bases; unmatched bases: 6.

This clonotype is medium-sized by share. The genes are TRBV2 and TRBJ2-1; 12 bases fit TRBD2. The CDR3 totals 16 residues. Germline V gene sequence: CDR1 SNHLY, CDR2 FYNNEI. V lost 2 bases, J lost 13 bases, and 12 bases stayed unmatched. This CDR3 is CASSEIGLAGWGDQFF. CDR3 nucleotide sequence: TGTGCCAGCAGTGAAATAGGACTAGCGGGGTGGGGGGATCAGTTCTTC.

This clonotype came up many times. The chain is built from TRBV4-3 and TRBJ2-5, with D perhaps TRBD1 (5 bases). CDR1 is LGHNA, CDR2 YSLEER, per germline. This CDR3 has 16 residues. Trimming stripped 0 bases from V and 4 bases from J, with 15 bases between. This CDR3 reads CASSQEFRGKTETQYF. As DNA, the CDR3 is TGCGCCAGCAGCCAAGAGTTTAGGGGCAAAACAGAGACCCAGTACTTC.

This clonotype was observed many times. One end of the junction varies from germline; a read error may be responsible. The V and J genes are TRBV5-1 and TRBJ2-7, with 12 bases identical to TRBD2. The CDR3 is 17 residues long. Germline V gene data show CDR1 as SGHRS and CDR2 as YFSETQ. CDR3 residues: CASSSEAGLAGSHEQYF. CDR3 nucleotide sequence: TGCGCCAGCAGCTCTGAGGCGGGACTAGCGGGCTCCCACGAGCAGTACTTC.

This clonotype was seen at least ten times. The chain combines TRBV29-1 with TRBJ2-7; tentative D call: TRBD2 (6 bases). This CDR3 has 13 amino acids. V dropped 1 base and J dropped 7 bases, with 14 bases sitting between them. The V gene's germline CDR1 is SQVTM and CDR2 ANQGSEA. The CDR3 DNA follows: TGCAGCGTTGAAGTGGCGCCGGGGGAAGAGCAGTACTTC. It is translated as CSVEVAPGEEQYF.

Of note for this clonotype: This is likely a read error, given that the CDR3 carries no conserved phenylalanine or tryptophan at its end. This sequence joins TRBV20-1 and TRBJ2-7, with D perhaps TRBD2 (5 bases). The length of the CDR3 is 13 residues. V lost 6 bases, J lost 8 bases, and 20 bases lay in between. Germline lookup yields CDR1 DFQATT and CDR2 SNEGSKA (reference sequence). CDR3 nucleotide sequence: TGCAGTGCCCACGGGGTATCGGTGGGTCAGCAGTACCTC. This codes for CSAHGVSVGQQYL.

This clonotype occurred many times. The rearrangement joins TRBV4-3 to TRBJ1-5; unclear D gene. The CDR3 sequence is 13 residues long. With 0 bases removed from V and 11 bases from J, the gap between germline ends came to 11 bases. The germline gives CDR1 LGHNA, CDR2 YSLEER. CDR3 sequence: CASSQDRSSAQHF. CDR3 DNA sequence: TGCGCCAGCAGCCAAGACAGGTCCTCCGCCCAGCATTTT.

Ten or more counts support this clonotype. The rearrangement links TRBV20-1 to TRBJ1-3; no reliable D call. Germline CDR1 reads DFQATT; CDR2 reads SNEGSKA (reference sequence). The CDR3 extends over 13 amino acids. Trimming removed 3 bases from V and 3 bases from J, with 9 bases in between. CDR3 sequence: CSASLMGGNTIYF. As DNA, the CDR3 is TGCAGTGCTAGTCTGATGGGTGGAAACACCATATATTTT.